The table lists the clone carrying this T cell receptor beta chain with a count of one. CDR3 length: 17 residues. Germline CDR1 reads SGHDT; CDR2 reads YYEEEE. V lost 5 bases and J 2 bases, leaving 22 bases between the germline ends. cDNA serving as the sequencing template came from extracted, reverse transcribed RNA. The assay was immunoSEQ multiplex PCR, and TCRdb's table has in-frame clones only and misses some. Here the sample spans approximately 150,000 clones, about 88% being singletons. The treatment is: oral pan-JAK inhibitor, 5-10 mg twice daily. This sample is part of a study of CD8+ T cells in alopecia areata.

The specimen was CD8+ T cells sorted from blood, collected at week 4, from a patient treated with tofacitinib. The sequence came from a human donor with alopecia areata. V gene TRBV5-6 combines with J gene TRBJ1-1; no reliable D call. CDR3 region: CASSRSGVILINTEAFF. The CDR3 region has the DNA TGTGCCAGCAGTCGTAGCGGCGTCATCTTAATAAACACTGAAGCTTTCTTT. Full variable domain (missing parts from reference TRBV5-6 and TRBJ1-1): DAGVTQSPTHLIKTRGQQVTLRCSPKSGHDTVSWYQQALGQGPQFIFQYYEEEERQRGNFPDRFSGHQFPNYSSELNVNALLLGDSALYLCASSRSGVILINTEAFFGQGTRLTVV.